This TCR beta chain was profiled in a study of CD8+ T cells in alopecia areata. At the level of the study: Oral tofacitinib, 5 to 10 mg twice daily, was given in an open-label trial. Treatment ran 6 to 18 months, with 6 months of follow-up afterward.

This clone was counted a few times. Its antigen is undetermined. Patients with alopecia areata provided lesional scalp punch biopsies as well as peripheral blood. The CDR3 is 15 amino acids. The ends were cut back, 6 bases at V and 6 bases at J, with 18 bases in the middle. Germline-derived CDR1 and CDR2 are MNHEY and SVGAGI. Study results and caveats: Scalp sequencing also captures normal skin's resident alphabeta T cells.

It was cDNA, reverse transcribed from extracted RNA, that served as the sequencing template. Profiled with immunoSEQ multiplex PCR; TCRdb holds only in-frame clones, not every one. Among 150,000 or so clones listed, about 60% were seen once. Sequences were derived from CD4+ T cells sorted from blood, sampled at week 0. The source of this sequence is a human donor with alopecia areata. The rearrangement uses TRBV6-5 and TRBJ2-4, with TRBD1 as a possible D gene (6 bases). The CDR3 DNA is TGTGCCAGCAGCTATGCAGGGGCCGGAGGAAACATTCAGTACTTC. It codes for CASSYAGAGGNIQYF.